These 16 T cell receptor beta chains were sequenced from one sample in a study of T cell responses to AZD1222 COVID-19 vaccine. The data were produced by immunoSEQ multiplex PCR, yet TCRdb's version contains in-frame clones alone and is incomplete. This table holds about 140,000 clones, just under 95% found once. The sequences come from peripheral blood, collected after recovery from COVID-19. Receptors were obtained from an adult who had recovered from COVID-19.

This clone was counted a single time. The chain links TRBV19 to TRBJ1-2; the D is unclear. This CDR3 is built from 13 residues. Germline loops: CDR1 LNHDA, CDR2 SQIVND (reference sequence). V lost 0 bases, J lost 7 bases, and 9 bases lay in between. CDR3 region: CASSIDTKIGYTF. The DNA for the CDR3 is TGTGCCAGTAGTATAGATACAAAGATTGGCTACACCTTC.

The chain recombines TRBV28 with TRBJ2-7; 8 bases line up with TRBD2. With V trimmed by 7 bases and J by 2 bases, 10 bases remained unmatched. The CDR3 has 15 amino acids. Germline V gives CDR1 MDHEN, CDR2 SYDVKM. The CDR3 bases are TGTGCCAGCACTCTCTCGGGACTAGGGACCTACGAGCAGTACTTC. As protein: CASTLSGLGTYEQYF.

The rearrangement links TRBV30 to TRBJ2-3, with 8 bases fitting TRBD2. Germline V CDR1 and CDR2: GTSNPN, SVGIG (reference sequence). Trimming cost V 4 bases and J 3 bases; bases outside gene matches: 3. This CDR3 spans 13 amino acids. CDR3 in amino acids: CAWKRGRTDTQYF. In DNA form, the CDR3 reads TGTGCCTGGAAGCGCGGGAGGACAGATACGCAGTATTTT. The whole variable domain, filled in from reference TRBV30 and TRBJ2-3, reads SQTIHQWPATLVQPVGSPLSLECTVEGTSNPNLYWYRQAAGRGLQLLFYSVGIGQISSEVPQNLSASRPQDRQFILSSKKLLLSDSGFYLCAWKRGRTDTQYFGPGTRLTVL.

This chain connects TRBV5-5 to TRBJ1-2; 7 positions match TRBD1. The J segment lost 6 bases and the V segment lost 4 bases, leaving 3 bases of the junction unmatched. Germline V lookup: CDR1 SGHKS, CDR2 YYEKEE (reference sequence). CDR3 length: 12 amino acids. The CDR3 DNA reads TGTGCCAGCAGCATGACAGGGCATGGCTACACCTTC. Protein sequence: CASSMTGHGYTF.

The J gene is TRBJ2-7, the V gene TRBV5-4; D unclear. Per the germline V gene, CDR1 is SGHNT and CDR2 is YYREEE (reference sequence). The CDR3 contains 15 residues. Trimming left V 4 bases short and J 1 base short, with 15 bases between. The DNA for the CDR3 is TGTGCCAGCAGCCCCCAGGACGGCGGATCCTACGAGCAGTACTTC. It translates to CASSPQDGGSYEQYF.

The rearrangement joins TRBV27 to TRBJ2-7, with D unresolved. Looked up from germline, CDR1 is MNHEY and CDR2 is SMNVEV (reference sequence). Trimming removed 5 bases from V and 0 bases from J, with 8 bases in between. The CDR3 has 13 residues. Written as DNA, the CDR3 is TGTGCCAGCAGTCCACCCCTCTCCTACGAGCAGTACTTC. Its protein is CASSPPLSYEQYF.

The rearrangement links TRBV6-5 to TRBJ1-1; D possibly corresponds to TRBD1 (6 bases). This CDR3 comprises 15 residues. Trimming took 6 bases from V and 0 from J, leaving 14 bases between them. CDR1 and CDR2 from the germline V gene are MNHEY and SVGAGI. CDR3 protein: CASSSGGAMNTEAFF. The DNA for the CDR3 is TGTGCCAGCAGCAGTGGGGGGGCCATGAACACTGAAGCTTTCTTT.

V and J are TRBV28 and TRBJ1-5; D gene unclear. V was shortened by 4 bases and J by 13 bases, with 20 bases between the two germline ends. Germline CDR1 and CDR2: MDHEN and SYDVKM. The CDR3 loop spans 14 amino acids. The CDR3 nucleotides are TGTGCCAGCAGTTCGCCCGGACCGAAACTCCTTCAGCATTTT. It codes for CASSSPGPKLLQHF.

The gene calls are TRBV5-6 and TRBJ1-1; maybe TRBD1 (6 bases). CDR1 is SGHDT and CDR2 is YYEEEE in the germline V gene. CDR3 length: 16 residues. V was pared by 1 base and J by 10 bases, with 23 bases between. CDR3 DNA sequence: TGTGCCAGCAGCTTGAGAGTTATAGGCAGGGGAAGTGTAGCTTTCTTT. Translation: CASSLRVIGRGSVAFF.

The chain's CDR3 is CASSLVAGRSTDTQYF. As DNA, the CDR3 is TGTGCCAGCAGCTTAGTCGCGGGTAGGAGCACAGATACGCAGTATTTT. The chain combines TRBV7-8 with TRBJ2-3; TRBD2 is a possible D gene (5 bases). V lost 1 base and J lost 0, with 11 bases in between. CDR1 is SGHVS, CDR2 FQNEAQ, per germline. This CDR3 has 16 amino acids.

A few counts support this clone. V usage is TRBV3-1 (or the pseudogene TRBV3-2) and J usage is TRBJ2-7; weak D call: TRBD1 (5 bases). Germline loops: CDR1 LGHDT, CDR2 YNNKEL (reference sequence). Trimming shortened V by 2 bases and J by 5 bases, and 10 bases separated the two germline ends. The CDR3 contains 13 residues. CDR3 in amino acids: CASSQIAGHEQYF. The CDR3, as DNA: TGTGCCAGCAGCCAAATCGCAGGGCACGAGCAGTACTTC.

J is TRBJ2-2 and V is TRBV6-4; D uncertain. Germline values: CDR1 MRHNA, CDR2 SNTAGT. This CDR3 is built from 13 residues. The V gene lost 1 base and the J gene lost 7 bases, with 7 bases spanning the gap. The CDR3 DNA is TGTGCCAGCAGTGACTTCCCGGGCGGGGAGCTGTTTTTT. Translating it yields CASSDFPGGELFF.

This rearrangement joins TRBV19 to TRBJ2-1; TRBD1 agrees at 11 bases. V was pared by 8 bases and J by 7 bases, with 16 bases of the junction left unmatched. In germline, CDR1 is LNHDA, CDR2 SQIVND (reference sequence). This CDR3 has 17 residues. CDR3 residues: CASRKGLRTGGYNEQFF. For the CDR3, the DNA is TGTGCCAGTCGAAAGGGCCTAAGGACAGGGGGCTATAATGAGCAGTTCTTC.

The rearrangement uses TRBV3-1 (or the pseudogene TRBV3-2) and TRBJ1-4; tentative D call: TRBD1 (5 bases). The CDR3 is 13 amino acids. The germline V gene has CDR1 LGHDT and CDR2 YNNKEL (reference sequence). V lost 2 bases, J lost 8 bases, and 9 bases lay in between. This chain's CDR3 is CASSQQGAEKLFF. For the CDR3, the DNA is TGTGCCAGCAGCCAACAGGGAGCCGAAAAACTGTTTTTT.

The chain links TRBV27 to TRBJ2-7; 9 bases map to TRBD1. Germline trimming cut 2 bases from V and 4 bases from J; bases unmatched to any gene: 6. The CDR3 is made up of 15 amino acids. Germline V CDR1 and CDR2: MNHEY, SMNVEV (reference sequence). The CDR3 spells CASSLLGTGSYEQYF. The CDR3 region has the DNA TGTGCCAGCAGTTTACTTGGGACAGGGAGTTACGAGCAGTACTTC.

This chain joins TRBV6-5 and TRBJ2-5; 7 nucleotides agree with TRBD2. CDR1 MNHEY and CDR2 SVGAGI come from the germline V gene. This CDR3 has 15 residues. V dropped 0 bases and J dropped 5; count of bases not matched to a gene: 6. CDR3 in DNA: TGTGCCAGCAGTTACTCCTCGGCCGGGGGGGAGACCCAGTACTTC. It encodes CASSYSSAGGETQYF.